This TCR beta chain was sequenced during a study of T cell responses to AZD1222 COVID-19 vaccine. Across the study: Both about-4-week and about-12-week second-dose recipients were combined. Overall study results and limits: Vaccine-associated CD4 TCRs ranged over spike, dominating at 160-218 and 743-854. Repertoires were obtained solely post-peak T cell response.

A word on this clone: No antigen is known for it.

The data were produced by immunoSEQ multiplex PCR, yet TCRdb's version contains in-frame clones alone and is incomplete. The sample carries roughly 120,000 clones, approximately 93% recorded once. The sequenced sample was peripheral blood, obtained on day 0 of AZD1222 vaccination. The TCR originated in an adult in good health.

The CDR3 DNA sequence: TGTGCCAGCAGTTCGGGCATTTACAATGAGCAGTTCTTC. This codes for CASSSGIYNEQFF. This chain links TRBV27 with TRBJ2-1; D remains ambiguous. V was pared by 4 bases and J by 4 bases, with 8 bases between. CDR3 size: 13 residues. The germline gives CDR1 MNHEY, CDR2 SMNVEV (reference sequence).